This T cell receptor (beta chain) emerged from a study of blood T cell repertoires in COVID-19. The wider study: Collection of acute and convalescent COVID-19 samples took place in the United States, Italy and Spain. The analysed material was cDNA or gDNA that came from T cells, B-cell-depleted T cells, or PBMCs.

This CDR3 region has 10 residues. Trimming left V 7 bases short and J 7 bases short, with 5 bases between. Germline CDR1 SNHLY, CDR2 FYNNEI. Authors' processing steps: Using reference gene primer amplification, nucleated cell counts were estimated. TCRdb keeps only in-frame clones here, not all; method: immunoSEQ multiplex PCR. Clone size and the V and J calls come from that table; the DNA yielded D and trimming. Here the sample spans tens of thousands of clones, over 70% being singletons. This sequence originates from a human donor with active or convalescent COVID-19. The donor label of this sample is uncertain. The J gene is TRBJ1-5, the V gene TRBV2; D unclear. Input material: peripheral blood. CDR3 DNA sequence: TGTGCCAGCAACACCCAGCCCCAGCATTTT. This codes for CASNTQPQHF.